This T cell receptor beta chain was identified in a study of CD8+CD57+ T cells in acquired aplastic anemia. About the study: Sorted cells (CD4+ and CD8+) yielded DNA amounts that averaged around 3.5 ug.

This clonotype was seen many times. Its antigen is unidentified. Patients chosen for sequencing had CD8+CD57+ cells that had expanded, as shown by flow cytometry. A severe acquired aplastic anemia diagnosis applied to all patients. Patients had received no therapy at the time of blood sampling. Findings and caveats of the study: Patient and control CD8+ Simpson's diversity was not significantly different.

Template material for TCR beta VDJ and CDR3 profiling consisted of genomic DNA. TCRdb re-derived calls from the reads in MiXCR, one entry per CDR3 protein. The sample lists about 180,000 distinct CDR3 sequences, 48% occurring once. The TCR sequence derives from a human donor with aplastic anemia. The source material was sorted CD4+, CD8+, or CD8+CD57+ T cells (not recorded which) from PBMCs.

CDR3 DNA: TGTGCCAGTAACCAGCGGGGGGCCACAGATACGCAGTATTTT. It specifies CASNQRGATDTQYF. The V and J genes are TRBV19 and TRBJ2-3; 9 bases are a match to TRBD2. The CDR3 runs 14 residues. With 7 bases clipped from V and 2 bases from J, the junction kept 4 bases outside the gene matches. Germline values: CDR1 LNHDA, CDR2 SQIVND (reference sequence).